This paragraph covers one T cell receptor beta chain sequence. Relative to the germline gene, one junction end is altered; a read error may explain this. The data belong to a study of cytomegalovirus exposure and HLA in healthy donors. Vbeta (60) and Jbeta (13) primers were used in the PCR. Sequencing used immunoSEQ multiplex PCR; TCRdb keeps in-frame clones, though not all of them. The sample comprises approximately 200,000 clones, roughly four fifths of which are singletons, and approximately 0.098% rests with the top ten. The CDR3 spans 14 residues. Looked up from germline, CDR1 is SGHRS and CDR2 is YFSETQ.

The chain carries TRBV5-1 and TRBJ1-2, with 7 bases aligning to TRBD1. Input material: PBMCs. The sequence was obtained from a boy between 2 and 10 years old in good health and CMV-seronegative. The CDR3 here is CASSYGTANYGYAF. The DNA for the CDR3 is TGCGCCAGCAGCTACGGGACAGCTAACTATGGCTACGCCTTC. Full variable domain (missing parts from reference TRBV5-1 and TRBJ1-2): KAGVTQTPRYLIKTRGQQVTLSCSPISGHRSVSWYQQTPGQGLQFLFEYFSETQRNKGNFPGRFSGRQFSNSRSEMNVSTLELGDSALYLCASSYGTANYGYAFGSGTRLTVV.